This T cell receptor beta chain was recorded in a study of blood T cell repertoires in COVID-19. Study at large: Sources were T cells, B-cell-depleted T cells, or PBMCs; the material itself was cDNA or gDNA.

The repertoire was sequenced with immunoSEQ multiplex PCR; TCRdb's copy has only in-frame clones and lacks some. The repertoire holds under 100,000 clones, with under 80% as singletons. The CDR3 runs 18 residues. From germline, CDR1 is SGHTA and CDR2 FQGNSA. The V end lost 0 bases, the J end lost 0 bases, and 12 bases lay between the germline ends. The sequencing sample was made of peripheral blood. The rearrangement joins TRBV7-2 to TRBJ1-6; TRBD1 is a possible D gene (5 bases). The clonotype comes from a man between 60 and 75 years old with COVID-19, enrolled during active disease. Here the CDR3 reads CASSLASRASSYNSPLHF. The DNA of the CDR3 is TGTGCCAGCAGCTTAGCAAGCAGGGCGAGCTCCTATAATTCACCCCTCCACTTT.